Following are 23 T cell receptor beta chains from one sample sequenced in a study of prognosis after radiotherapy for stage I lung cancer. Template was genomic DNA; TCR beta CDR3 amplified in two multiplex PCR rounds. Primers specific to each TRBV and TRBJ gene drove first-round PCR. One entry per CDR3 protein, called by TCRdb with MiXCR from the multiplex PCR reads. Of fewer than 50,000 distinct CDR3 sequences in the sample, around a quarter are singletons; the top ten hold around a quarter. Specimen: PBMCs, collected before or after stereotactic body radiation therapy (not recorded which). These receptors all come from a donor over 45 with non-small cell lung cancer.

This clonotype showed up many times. In DNA form, the CDR3 reads TGTGCCAGCAGCTTTAGAAGGGGCATTACAGATACGCAGTATTTT. Its translation is CASSFRRGITDTQYF. The chain joins TRBV11-1 to TRBJ2-3; tentatively, D is TRBD1 (5 bases). The CDR3 runs to 15 residues. In germline, CDR1 is SGHAT, CDR2 FQDESV (reference sequence). Trimming stripped 3 bases from V and 3 bases from J, with 13 bases between.

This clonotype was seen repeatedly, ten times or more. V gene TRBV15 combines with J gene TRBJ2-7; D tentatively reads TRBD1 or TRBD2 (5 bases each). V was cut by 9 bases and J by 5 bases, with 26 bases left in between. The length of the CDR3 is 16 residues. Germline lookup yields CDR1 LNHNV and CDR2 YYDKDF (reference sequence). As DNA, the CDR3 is TGTGCCACTTCTGATGGACCGGGGCAGGGAACCGACGAGCAGTACTTC. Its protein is CATSDGPGQGTDEQYF.

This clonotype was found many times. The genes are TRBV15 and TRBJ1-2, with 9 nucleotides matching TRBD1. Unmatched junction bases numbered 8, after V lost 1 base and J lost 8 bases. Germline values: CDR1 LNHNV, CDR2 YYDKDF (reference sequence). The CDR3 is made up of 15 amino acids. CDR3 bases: TGTGCCACCAGCAGAGGGGGGACAGGGACGGGAGGCTACACCTTC. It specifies CATSRGGTGTGGYTF.

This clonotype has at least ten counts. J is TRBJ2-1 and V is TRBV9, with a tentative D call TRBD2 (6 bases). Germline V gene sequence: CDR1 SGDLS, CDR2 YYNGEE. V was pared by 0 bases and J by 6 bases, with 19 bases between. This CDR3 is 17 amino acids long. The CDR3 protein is CASSVAVPGLASNEQFF. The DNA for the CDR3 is TGTGCCAGCAGCGTAGCGGTTCCCGGGCTAGCGTCCAATGAGCAGTTCTTC.

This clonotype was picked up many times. The CDR3 protein is CASSPEGASYNEQFF. CDR3 nucleotide sequence: TGTGCCAGTTCTCCAGAGGGCGCCTCCTACAATGAGCAGTTCTTC. The V gene is TRBV2, the J gene TRBJ2-1; TRBD2 might be the D (5 bases). This CDR3 is 15 amino acids long. CDR1 SNHLY and CDR2 FYNNEI come from the germline V gene. V was pared by 9 bases and J by 0 bases, with 15 bases between.

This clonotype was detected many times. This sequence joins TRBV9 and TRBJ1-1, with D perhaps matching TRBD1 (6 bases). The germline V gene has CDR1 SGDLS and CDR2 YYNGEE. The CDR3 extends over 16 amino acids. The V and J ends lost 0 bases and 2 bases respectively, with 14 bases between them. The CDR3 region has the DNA TGTGCCAGCAGCGTAGTATTGACGGACAGTAACACTGAAGCTTTCTTT. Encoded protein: CASSVVLTDSNTEAFF.

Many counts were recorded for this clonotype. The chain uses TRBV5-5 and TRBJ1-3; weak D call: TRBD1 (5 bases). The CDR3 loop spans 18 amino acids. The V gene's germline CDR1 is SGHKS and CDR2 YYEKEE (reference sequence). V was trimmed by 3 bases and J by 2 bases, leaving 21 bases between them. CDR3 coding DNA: TGTGCCAGCAGCTCTCGGGGTTTCAGGGAGATTCCTGGAAACACCATATATTTT. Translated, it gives CASSSRGFREIPGNTIYF.

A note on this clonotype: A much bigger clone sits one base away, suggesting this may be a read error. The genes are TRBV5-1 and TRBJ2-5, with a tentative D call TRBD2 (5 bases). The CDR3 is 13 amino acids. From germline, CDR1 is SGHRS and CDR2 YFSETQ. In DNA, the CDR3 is TGCGCCGGCAGCGCGGGCCCGAACGAGACCCAGTACTTC. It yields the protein CAGSAGPNETQYF.

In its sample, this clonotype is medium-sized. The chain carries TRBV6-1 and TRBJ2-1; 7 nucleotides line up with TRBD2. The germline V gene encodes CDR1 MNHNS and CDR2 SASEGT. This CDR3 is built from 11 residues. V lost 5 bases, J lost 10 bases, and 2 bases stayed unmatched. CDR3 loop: CASSLGGEQFF. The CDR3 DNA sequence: TGTGCCAGCAGTCTGGGGGGGGAGCAGTTCTTC.

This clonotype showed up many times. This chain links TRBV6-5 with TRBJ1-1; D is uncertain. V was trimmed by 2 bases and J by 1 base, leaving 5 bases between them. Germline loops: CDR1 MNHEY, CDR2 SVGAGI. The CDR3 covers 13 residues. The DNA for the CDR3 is TGTGCCAGCAGTTACGTTGAGAACACTGAAGCTTTCTTT. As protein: CASSYVENTEAFF.

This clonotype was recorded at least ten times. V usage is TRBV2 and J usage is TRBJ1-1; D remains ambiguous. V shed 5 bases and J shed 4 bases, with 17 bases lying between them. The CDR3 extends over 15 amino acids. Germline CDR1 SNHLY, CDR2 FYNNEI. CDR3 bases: TGTGCCAGCAGTCTTCTTATATCCGGCTTCACTGAAGCTTTCTTT. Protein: CASSLLISGFTEAFF.

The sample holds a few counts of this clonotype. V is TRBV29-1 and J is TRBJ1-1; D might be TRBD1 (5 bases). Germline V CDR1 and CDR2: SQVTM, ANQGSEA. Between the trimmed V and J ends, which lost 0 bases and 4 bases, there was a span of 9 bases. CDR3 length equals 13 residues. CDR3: CSVEDFRGTEAFF. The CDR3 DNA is TGCAGCGTTGAAGATTTTAGGGGCACTGAAGCTTTCTTT.

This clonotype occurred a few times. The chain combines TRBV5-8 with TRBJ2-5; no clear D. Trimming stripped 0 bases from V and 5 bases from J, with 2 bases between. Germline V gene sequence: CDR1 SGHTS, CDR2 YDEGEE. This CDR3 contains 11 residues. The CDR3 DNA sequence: TGTGCCAGCAGCTTGGTTGAGACCCAGTACTTC. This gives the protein CASSLVETQYF.

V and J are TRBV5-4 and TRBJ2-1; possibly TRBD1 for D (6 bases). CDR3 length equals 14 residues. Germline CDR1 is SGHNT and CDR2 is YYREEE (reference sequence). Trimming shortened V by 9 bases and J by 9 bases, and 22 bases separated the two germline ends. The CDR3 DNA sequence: TGTGCCACAAGGTCCCGCGCTGAAGGGGGTGAGCAGTTCTTC. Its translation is CATRSRAEGGEQFF.

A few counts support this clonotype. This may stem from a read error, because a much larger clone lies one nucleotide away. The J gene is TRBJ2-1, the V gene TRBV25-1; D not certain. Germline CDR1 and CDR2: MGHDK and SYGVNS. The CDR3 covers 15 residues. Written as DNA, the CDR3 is TGTGCCAGCAGTGAATATTATGACCCCTACAGTGAGCAGTTCTTC. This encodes CASSEYYDPYSEQFF.

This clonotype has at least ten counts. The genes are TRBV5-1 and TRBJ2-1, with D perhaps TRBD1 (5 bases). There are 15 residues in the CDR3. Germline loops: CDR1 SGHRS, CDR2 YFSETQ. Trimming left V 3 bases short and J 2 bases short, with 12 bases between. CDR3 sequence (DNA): TGCGCCAGCAGCTCCTCCCCGACAGCCTACAATGAGCAGTTCTTC. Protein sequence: CASSSSPTAYNEQFF.

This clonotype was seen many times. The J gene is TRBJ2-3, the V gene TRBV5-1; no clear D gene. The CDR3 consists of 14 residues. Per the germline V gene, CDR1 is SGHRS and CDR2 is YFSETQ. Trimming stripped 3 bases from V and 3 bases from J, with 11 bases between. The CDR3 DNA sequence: TGCGCCAGCAGCTATGATGATTCGACAGATACGCAGTATTTT. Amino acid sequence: CASSYDDSTDTQYF.

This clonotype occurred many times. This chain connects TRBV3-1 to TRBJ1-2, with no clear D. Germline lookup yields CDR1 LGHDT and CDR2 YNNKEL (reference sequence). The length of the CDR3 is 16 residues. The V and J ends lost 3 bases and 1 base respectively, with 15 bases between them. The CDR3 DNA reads TGTGCCAGCAGCCATGAGGCGGGGAGTAGTAACTATGGCTACACCTTC. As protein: CASSHEAGSSNYGYTF. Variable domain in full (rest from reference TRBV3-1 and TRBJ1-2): DTAVSQTPKYLVTQMGNDKSIKCEQNLGHDTMYWYKQDSKKFLKIMFSYNNKELIINETVPNRFSPKSPDKAHLNLHINSLELGDSAVYFCASSHEAGSSNYGYTFGSGTRLTVV.

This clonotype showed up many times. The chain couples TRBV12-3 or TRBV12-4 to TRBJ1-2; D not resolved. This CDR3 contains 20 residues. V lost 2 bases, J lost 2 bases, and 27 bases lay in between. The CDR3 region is CASSLTTLLGIGRRNYGYTF. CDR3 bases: TGTGCCAGCAGTTTAACAACGCTTCTTGGAATAGGACGGCGAAACTATGGCTACACCTTC.

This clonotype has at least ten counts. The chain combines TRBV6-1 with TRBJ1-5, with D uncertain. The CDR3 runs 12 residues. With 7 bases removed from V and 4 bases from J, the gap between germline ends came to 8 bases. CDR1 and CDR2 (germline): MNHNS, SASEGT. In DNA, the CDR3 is TGTGCCAGCAAGGAGTTGAATCAGCCCCAGCATTTT. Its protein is CASKELNQPQHF.

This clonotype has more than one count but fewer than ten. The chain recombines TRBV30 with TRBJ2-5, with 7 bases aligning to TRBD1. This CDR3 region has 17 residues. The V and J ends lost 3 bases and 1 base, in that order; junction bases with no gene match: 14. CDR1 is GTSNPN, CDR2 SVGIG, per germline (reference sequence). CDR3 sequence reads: CAWSRAGLPGGQETQYF. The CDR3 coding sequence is TGTGCCTGGAGCAGGGCGGGCCTTCCAGGGGGCCAAGAGACCCAGTACTTC.

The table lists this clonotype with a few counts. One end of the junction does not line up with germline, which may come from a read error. CDR3 sequence: CTSSSIGTGSTDTQYF. CDR3 bases: TGTACCAGCAGTTCAATAGGGACAGGGAGCACAGATACGCAGTATTTT. The V call is TRBV28, the J call TRBJ2-3; 9 bases map to TRBD1. CDR3 size: 16 residues. CDR1 is MDHEN and CDR2 is SYDVKM in the germline V gene.

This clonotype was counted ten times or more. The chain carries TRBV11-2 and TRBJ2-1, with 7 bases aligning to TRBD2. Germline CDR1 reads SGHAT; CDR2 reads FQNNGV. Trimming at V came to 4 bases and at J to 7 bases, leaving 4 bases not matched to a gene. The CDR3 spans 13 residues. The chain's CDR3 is CASSSGRMNEQFF. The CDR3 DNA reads TGTGCCAGCAGCTCCGGGAGGATGAATGAGCAGTTCTTC.